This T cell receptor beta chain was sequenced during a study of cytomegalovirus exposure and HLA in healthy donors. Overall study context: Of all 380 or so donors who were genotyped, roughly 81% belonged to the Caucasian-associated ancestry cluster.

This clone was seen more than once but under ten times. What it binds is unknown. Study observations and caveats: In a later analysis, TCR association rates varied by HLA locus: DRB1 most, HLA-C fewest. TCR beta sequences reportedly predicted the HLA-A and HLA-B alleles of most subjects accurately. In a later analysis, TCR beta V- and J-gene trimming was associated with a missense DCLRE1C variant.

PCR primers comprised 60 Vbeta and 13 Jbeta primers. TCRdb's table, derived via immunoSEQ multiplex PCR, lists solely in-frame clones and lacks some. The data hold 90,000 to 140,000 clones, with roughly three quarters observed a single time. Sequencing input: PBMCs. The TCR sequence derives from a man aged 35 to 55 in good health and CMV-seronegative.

The CDR3 here is CASIDTVMNTEAFF. DNA of the CDR3: TGCGCCAGCATCGACACGGTAATGAACACTGAAGCTTTCTTT. J is TRBJ1-1 and V is TRBV4-1; D not resolved. CDR3 length: 14 residues. The germline gives CDR1 MGHRA, CDR2 YSYEKL. The V gene lost 7 bases and the J gene lost 0 bases, with 12 bases spanning the gap.